One and the same sample provided the 21 T cell receptor beta chains below, sequenced in a study of cytomegalovirus exposure and HLA in healthy donors. The PCR contained 60 Vbeta and 13 Jbeta primers. Profiling relied on immunoSEQ multiplex PCR, and the TCRdb table lists in-frame clones only, not all of them. This sample has about 180,000 clones, with around 77% found just once. Source material: PBMCs. These receptors all stem from a woman in her thirties in good health and CMV-seronegative.

This rearrangement joins TRBV11-2 to TRBJ1-2, with a weak D call TRBD1 (5 bases). The CDR3 runs 16 residues. Trimming cost V 4 bases and J 2 bases, with 17 bases left between them. In germline, CDR1 is SGHAT, CDR2 FQNNGV. The CDR3 nucleotides read TGTGCCAGCAGCTCGAGTAGGACAACGGAAAACTATGGCTACACCTTC. This encodes CASSSSRTTENYGYTF.

The CDR3 sequence: CASSRRTGAEKLFF. CDR3 coding DNA: TGCGCCAGCAGCAGACGGACAGGGGCTGAAAAACTGTTTTTT. The chain uses TRBV5-1 and TRBJ1-4; the match to TRBD1 covers 9 bases. The V gene end was trimmed by 4 bases and the J gene end by 7 bases; junction bases not matched to a gene: 5. Germline V gene data show CDR1 as SGHRS and CDR2 as YFSETQ. The length of the CDR3 is 14 residues.

The chain links TRBV5-1 to TRBJ1-1; TRBD1 agrees at 8 bases. The germline CDR1 and CDR2 sequences are SGHRS and YFSETQ. The V segment lost 4 bases and the J segment 2 bases; nucleotides outside the gene matches: 7. The CDR3 contains 15 residues. CDR3 residues: CASSQAGQANTEAFF. Here the CDR3 DNA reads TGCGCCAGCAGCCAAGCGGGACAGGCCAACACTGAAGCTTTCTTT.

This clone occurred a few times. The chain joins TRBV5-1 to TRBJ1-5; 11 nucleotides agree with TRBD1. The CDR3 extends over 15 amino acids. Germline CDR1 and CDR2: SGHRS and YFSETQ. Trimming at V came to 4 bases and at J to 7 bases, leaving 7 bases not matched to a gene. DNA for the CDR3: TGCGCCAGCAGCCTCGGGACAGGGGGTCCCCAGCCCCAGCATTTT. Translation: CASSLGTGGPQPQHF.

This clone was counted once. The chain is built from TRBV29-1 and TRBJ2-3; 9 nucleotides agree with TRBD1. The CDR3 extends over 14 amino acids. V was pared by 1 base and J by 6 bases, with 5 bases of the junction left unmatched. The V gene's germline CDR1 is SQVTM and CDR2 ANQGSEA. In DNA form, the CDR3 reads TGCAGCGTTGAAGCCCACAGGGGGCGTGATACGCAGTATTTT. As protein: CSVEAHRGRDTQYF.

The chain couples TRBV4-3 to TRBJ2-1, with 7 bases matching TRBD2. CDR1 LGHNA and CDR2 YSLEER come from the germline V gene. The CDR3 covers 14 residues. Unmatched junction bases numbered 1, after V lost 5 bases and J lost 0 bases. CDR3 sequence (DNA): TGCGCCAGCAGCGGGGGGGGCTCCTACAATGAGCAGTTCTTC. Protein: CASSGGGSYNEQFF.

V gene TRBV29-1 combines with J gene TRBJ1-2; tentative D call: TRBD1 (6 bases). Germline CDR1 and CDR2: SQVTM and ANQGSEA. V was cut by 6 bases and J by 7 bases, with 15 bases left in between. The CDR3 contains 12 residues. This CDR3 is CSVLQGIVGYTF. CDR3 sequence (DNA): TGCAGCGTGCTACAGGGTATAGTTGGCTACACCTTC.

The chain uses TRBV7-9 and TRBJ1-4; the match to TRBD1 covers 7 bases. The V and J ends lost 4 bases and 5 bases, in that order; junction bases with no gene match: 4. The germline CDR1 and CDR2 sequences are SEHNR and FQNEAQ (reference sequence). This CDR3 has 14 residues. CDR3 protein: CASSSTGTNEKLFF. In nucleotides, the CDR3 is TGTGCCAGCAGCTCGACAGGGACGAATGAAAAACTGTTTTTT.

This clone showed up just a few times. The gene calls are TRBV5-1 and TRBJ2-5; TRBD1 matches at 10 bases. Trimming took 3 bases from V and 5 from J; bases not matched to a gene: 1. CDR1 and CDR2 (germline): SGHRS, YFSETQ. The CDR3 runs to 13 residues. The CDR3 DNA follows: TGCGCCAGCAGCTGGACAGGGGGGGAGACCCAGTACTTC. Its protein is CASSWTGGETQYF.

This clone was seen once. This rearrangement joins TRBV4-2 to TRBJ1-4; 12 nucleotides align to TRBD1. The CDR3 covers 15 residues. The trim removed 3 bases at V and 7 bases at J, leaving 3 bases unmatched. Germline CDR1 LGHNA, CDR2 YNFKEQ. The CDR3 protein is CASSQGQGAREKLFF. The CDR3 nucleotides are TGTGCCAGCAGCCAGGGACAGGGGGCGCGTGAAAAACTGTTTTTT.

This clone occurred once. This rearrangement joins TRBV7-6 to TRBJ2-1, with 12 nucleotides matching TRBD2. Looked up from germline, CDR1 is SGHVS and CDR2 is FNYEAQ. The V gene end was trimmed by 5 bases and the J gene end by 8 bases; junction bases not matched to a gene: 13. The CDR3 spans 17 residues. DNA for the CDR3: TGTGCCAGCAGCCGGCAACTAGCGGGGGGATTTGGCTATGAGCAGTTCTTC. Translating it yields CASSRQLAGGFGYEQFF.

This chain links TRBV11-2 with TRBJ2-5; perhaps TRBD2 as D (6 bases). Germline V CDR1 and CDR2: SGHAT, FQNNGV. The CDR3 spans 16 residues. The V end lost 0 bases, the J end lost 5 bases, and 16 bases lay between the germline ends. CDR3 region: CASSLELARWQETQYF. CDR3 coding DNA: TGTGCCAGCAGCTTAGAACTAGCCAGATGGCAGGAGACCCAGTACTTC.

The chain links TRBV6-7 to TRBJ2-4; 9 bases line up with TRBD2. TRBV6-7 is identified as an open reading frame with a role that is uncertain. The CDR3 is made up of 19 amino acids. Trimming took 0 bases from V and 0 from J; bases not matched to a gene: 9. The chain's CDR3 is CASSYSMLAGHLAKNIQYF. The CDR3 DNA is TGTGCCAGCAGTTACTCGATGCTAGCGGGGCATCTAGCCAAAAACATTCAGTACTTC.

This clone has only one observation. J is TRBJ2-4 and V is TRBV5-1, with 10 nucleotides matching TRBD1. V lost 4 bases and J lost 4; bases outside the gene matches: 5. The CDR3 length is 15 residues. Germline CDR1 is SGHRS and CDR2 is YFSETQ. The CDR3 protein is CASSPGDRGKNIQYF. The CDR3, as DNA: TGCGCCAGCAGCCCAGGGGACAGGGGAAAAAACATTCAGTACTTC.

The chain carries TRBV18 and TRBJ2-7; 7 nucleotides align to TRBD1. V trimming: 5 bases; J trimming: 7 bases; junction bases outside the gene matches: 11. The germline V gene has CDR1 KGHSH and CDR2 LQKENI. This CDR3 comprises 14 residues. The CDR3 protein is CASSSGRTGKEQYF. In DNA form, the CDR3 reads TGTGCCAGCTCATCAGGACGGACAGGTAAAGAGCAGTACTTC.

The J gene is TRBJ2-7, the V gene TRBV4-1; 8 bases are shared with TRBD1. The CDR3 consists of 16 residues. The V gene's germline CDR1 is MGHRA and CDR2 YSYEKL. With V trimmed by 4 bases and J by 0 bases, 8 bases remained unmatched. CDR3 loop: CASSRIQGVASYEQYF. The CDR3 DNA reads as TGCGCCAGCAGCCGAATACAGGGGGTTGCCTCCTACGAGCAGTACTTC.

The genes are TRBV30 and TRBJ1-3; 9 bases agree with TRBD1. After removal of 8 bases from V and 0 bases from J, the junction contained 8 bases not matched to a gene. CDR3 length: 15 residues. Germline V gives CDR1 GTSNPN, CDR2 SVGIG (reference sequence). The CDR3 coding sequence is TGTGCCATACCCAGGACAGGGGTCTCTGGAAACACCATATATTTT. This translates into CAIPRTGVSGNTIYF.

The rearrangement joins TRBV5-6 to TRBJ2-7; 14 nucleotides align to TRBD2. CDR3 length: 17 amino acids. Germline V gene data show CDR1 as SGHDT and CDR2 as YYEEEE. Trimming at V came to 2 bases and at J to 2 bases, leaving 6 bases not matched to a gene. The CDR3 sequence: CASSLVGLAGDPYEQYF. DNA of the CDR3: TGTGCCAGCAGCTTAGTGGGACTAGCGGGGGACCCCTACGAGCAGTACTTC.

The gene calls are TRBV19 and TRBJ2-1, with 11 nucleotides matching TRBD1. The CDR3 consists of 13 residues. Per germline, CDR1 LNHDA and CDR2 SQIVND (reference sequence). J gave up 7 bases and V 9 bases, and 5 bases lay outside the gene matches. The CDR3 sequence is CARGQGVANEQFF. In DNA form, the CDR3 reads TGTGCCAGGGGACAGGGGGTGGCGAATGAGCAGTTCTTC.

The V call is TRBV9, the J call TRBJ1-2; D uncertain. The CDR3 loop spans 15 amino acids. The germline V gene encodes CDR1 SGDLS and CDR2 YYNGEE. Trimming shortened V by 2 bases and J by 5 bases, and 16 bases separated the two germline ends. CDR3 amino acids: CASSVFSDGSYGYTF. CDR3 DNA: TGTGCCAGCAGCGTTTTCTCGGACGGGAGTTATGGCTACACCTTC.

A single count supports this clone. The rearrangement joins TRBV4-2 to TRBJ2-5, with D possibly matching TRBD2 (6 bases). V was trimmed by 3 bases and J by 5 bases, leaving 16 bases between them. Per the germline V gene, CDR1 is LGHNA and CDR2 is YNFKEQ. This CDR3 spans 15 amino acids. The CDR3 DNA follows: TGTGCCAGCAGCCAGGGCAGCCTCGGGGGTGAGACCCAGTACTTC. Amino acid sequence: CASSQGSLGGETQYF.